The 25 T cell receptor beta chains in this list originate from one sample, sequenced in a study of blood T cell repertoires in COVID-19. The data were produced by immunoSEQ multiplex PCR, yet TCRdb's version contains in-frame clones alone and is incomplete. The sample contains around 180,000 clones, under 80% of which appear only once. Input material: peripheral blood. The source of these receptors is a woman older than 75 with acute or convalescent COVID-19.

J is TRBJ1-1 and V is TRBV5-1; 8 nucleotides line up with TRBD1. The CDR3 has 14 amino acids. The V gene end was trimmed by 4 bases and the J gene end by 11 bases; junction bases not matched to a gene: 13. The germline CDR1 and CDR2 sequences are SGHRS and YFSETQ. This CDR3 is CASSPNGQGGMAFF. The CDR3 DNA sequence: TGCGCCAGCAGCCCCAACGGACAGGGAGGGATGGCTTTCTTT.

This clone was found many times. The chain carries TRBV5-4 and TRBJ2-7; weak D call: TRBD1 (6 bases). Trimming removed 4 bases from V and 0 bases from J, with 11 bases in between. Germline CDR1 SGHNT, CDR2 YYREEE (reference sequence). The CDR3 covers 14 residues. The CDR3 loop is CASSPTGNSYEQYF. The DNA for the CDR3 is TGTGCCAGCAGCCCCACAGGGAACTCCTACGAGCAGTACTTC.

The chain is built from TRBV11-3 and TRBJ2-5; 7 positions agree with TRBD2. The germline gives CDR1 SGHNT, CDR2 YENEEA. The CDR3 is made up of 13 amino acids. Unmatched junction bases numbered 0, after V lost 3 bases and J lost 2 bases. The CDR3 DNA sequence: TGTGCCAGCAGCTTGCGGGGGCAAGAGACCCAGTACTTC. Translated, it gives CASSLRGQETQYF.

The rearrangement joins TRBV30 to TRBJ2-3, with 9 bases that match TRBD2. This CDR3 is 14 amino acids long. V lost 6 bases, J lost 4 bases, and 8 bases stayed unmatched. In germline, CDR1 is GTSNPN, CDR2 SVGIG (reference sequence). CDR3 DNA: TGTGCCTGTCCGGCGGGGGGGTGGTCAGATACGCAGTATTTT. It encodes CACPAGGWSDTQYF. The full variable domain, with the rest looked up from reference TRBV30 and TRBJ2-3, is SQTIHQWPATLVQPVGSPLSLECTVEGTSNPNLYWYRQAAGRGLQLLFYSVGIGQISSEVPQNLSASRPQDRQFILSSKKLLLSDSGFYLCACPAGGWSDTQYFGPGTRLTVL.

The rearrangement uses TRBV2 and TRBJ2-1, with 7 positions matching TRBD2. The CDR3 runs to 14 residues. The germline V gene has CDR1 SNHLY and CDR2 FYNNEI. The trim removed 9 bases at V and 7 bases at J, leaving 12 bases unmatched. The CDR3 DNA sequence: TGTGCCAGTTTAGCGGGCCTTAGAGGAAATGAGCAGTTCTTC. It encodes CASLAGLRGNEQFF.

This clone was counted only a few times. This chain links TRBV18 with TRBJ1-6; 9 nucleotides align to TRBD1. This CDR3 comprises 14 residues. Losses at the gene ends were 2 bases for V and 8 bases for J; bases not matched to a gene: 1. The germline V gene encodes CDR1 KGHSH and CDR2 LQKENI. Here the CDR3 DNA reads TGTGCCAGCTCACCAGGACAGGGGTATTCACCCCTCCACTTT. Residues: CASSPGQGYSPLHF.

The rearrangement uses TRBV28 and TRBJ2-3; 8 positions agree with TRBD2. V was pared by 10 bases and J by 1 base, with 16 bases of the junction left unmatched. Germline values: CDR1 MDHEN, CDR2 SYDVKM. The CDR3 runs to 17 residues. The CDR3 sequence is CATSSGGEGLGTDTQYF. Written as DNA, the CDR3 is TGTGCCACCTCCTCCGGGGGGGAGGGCCTCGGCACAGATACGCAGTATTTT.

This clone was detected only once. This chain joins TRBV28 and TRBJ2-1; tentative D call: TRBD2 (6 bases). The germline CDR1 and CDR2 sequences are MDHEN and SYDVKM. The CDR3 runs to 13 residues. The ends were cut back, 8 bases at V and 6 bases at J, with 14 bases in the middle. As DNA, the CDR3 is TGTGCCAGCGGGGAGGCAGGGATCAATGAGCAGTTCTTC. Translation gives CASGEAGINEQFF. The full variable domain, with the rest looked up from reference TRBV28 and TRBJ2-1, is DVKVTQSSRYLVKRTGEKVFLECVQDMDHENMFWYRQDPGLGLRLIYFSYDVKMKEKGDIPEGYSVSREKKERFSLILESASTNQTSMYLCASGEAGINEQFFGPGTRLTVL.

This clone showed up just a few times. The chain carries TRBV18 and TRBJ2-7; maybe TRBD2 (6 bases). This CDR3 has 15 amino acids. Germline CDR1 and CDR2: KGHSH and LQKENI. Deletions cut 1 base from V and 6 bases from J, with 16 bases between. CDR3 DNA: TGTGCCAGCTCACCACTATCTGGGCAAGCGGGCGAGCAGTACTTC. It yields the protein CASSPLSGQAGEQYF. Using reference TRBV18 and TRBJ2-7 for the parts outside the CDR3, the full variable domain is NAGVMQNPRHLVRRRGQEARLRCSPMKGHSHVYWYRQLPEEGLKFMVYLQKENIIDESGMPKERFSAEFPKEGPSILRIQQVVRGDSAAYFCASSPLSGQAGEQYFGPGTRLTVT.

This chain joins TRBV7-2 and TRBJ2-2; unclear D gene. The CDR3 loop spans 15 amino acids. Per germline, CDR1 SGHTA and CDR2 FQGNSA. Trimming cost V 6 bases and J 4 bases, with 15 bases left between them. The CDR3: CASRSGASFTGELFF. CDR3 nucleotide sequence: TGTGCCAGCAGATCGGGTGCATCTTTCACCGGGGAGCTGTTTTTT.

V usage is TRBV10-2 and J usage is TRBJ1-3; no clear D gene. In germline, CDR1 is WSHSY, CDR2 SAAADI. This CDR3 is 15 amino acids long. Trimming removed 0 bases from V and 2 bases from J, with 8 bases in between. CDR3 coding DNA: TGCGCCAGCAGTGAGTCGGGAGGGACTGGAAACACCATATATTTT. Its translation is CASSESGGTGNTIYF.

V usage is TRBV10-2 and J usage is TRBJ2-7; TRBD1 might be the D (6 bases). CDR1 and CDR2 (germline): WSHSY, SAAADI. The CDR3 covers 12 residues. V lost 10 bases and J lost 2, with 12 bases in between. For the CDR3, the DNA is TGCGCCATCCGGACAGAGGCCTACGAGCAGTACTTC. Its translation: CAIRTEAYEQYF.

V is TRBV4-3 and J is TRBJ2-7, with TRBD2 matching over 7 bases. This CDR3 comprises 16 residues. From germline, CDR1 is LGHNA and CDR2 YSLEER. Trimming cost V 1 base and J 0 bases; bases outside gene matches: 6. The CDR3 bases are TGCGCCAGCAGCCAAGGCTACGGGAGGATCTCCTACGAGCAGTACTTC. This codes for CASSQGYGRISYEQYF.

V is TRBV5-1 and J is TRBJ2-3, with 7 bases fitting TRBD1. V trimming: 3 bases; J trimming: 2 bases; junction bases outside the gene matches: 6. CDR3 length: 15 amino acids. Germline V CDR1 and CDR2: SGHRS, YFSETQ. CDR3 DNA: TGCGCCAGCAGCTCCGGACAGGAGCTCACAGATACGCAGTATTTT. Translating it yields CASSSGQELTDTQYF.

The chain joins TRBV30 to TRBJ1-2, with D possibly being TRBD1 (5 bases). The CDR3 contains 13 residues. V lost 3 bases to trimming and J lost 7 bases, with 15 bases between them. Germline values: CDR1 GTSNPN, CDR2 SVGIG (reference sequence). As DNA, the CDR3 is TGTGCCTGGAGAGCCGGGGGAGCCTTTGGCTACACCTTC. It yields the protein CAWRAGGAFGYTF. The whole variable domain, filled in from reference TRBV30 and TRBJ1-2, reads SQTIHQWPATLVQPVGSPLSLECTVEGTSNPNLYWYRQAAGRGLQLLFYSVGIGQISSEVPQNLSASRPQDRQFILSSKKLLLSDSGFYLCAWRAGGAFGYTFGSGTRLTVV.

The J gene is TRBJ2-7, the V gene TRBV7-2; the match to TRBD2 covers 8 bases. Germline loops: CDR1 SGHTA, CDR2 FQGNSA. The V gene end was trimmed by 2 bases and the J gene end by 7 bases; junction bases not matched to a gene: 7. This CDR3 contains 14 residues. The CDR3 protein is CASSLPAGVREQYF. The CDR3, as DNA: TGTGCCAGCAGCTTACCAGCGGGAGTACGTGAGCAGTACTTC. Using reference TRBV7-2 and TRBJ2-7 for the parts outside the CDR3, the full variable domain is GAGVSQSPSNKVTEKGKDVELRCDPISGHTALYWYRQSLGQGLEFLIYFQGNSAPDKSGLPSDRFSAERTGGSVSTLTIQRTQQEDSAVYLCASSLPAGVREQYFGPGTRLTVT.

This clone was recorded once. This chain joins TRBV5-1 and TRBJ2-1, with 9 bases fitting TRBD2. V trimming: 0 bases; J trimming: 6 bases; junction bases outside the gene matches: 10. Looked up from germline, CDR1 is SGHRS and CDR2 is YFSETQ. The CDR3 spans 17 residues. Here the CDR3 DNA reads TGCGCCAGCAGCTTGGGCCGCGAGGCGGGAGGGCGCAATGAGCAGTTCTTC. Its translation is CASSLGREAGGRNEQFF.

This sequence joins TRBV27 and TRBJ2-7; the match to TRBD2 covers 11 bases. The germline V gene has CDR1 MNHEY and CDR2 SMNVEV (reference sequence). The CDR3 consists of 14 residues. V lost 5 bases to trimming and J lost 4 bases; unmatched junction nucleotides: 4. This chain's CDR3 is CASSPRTSGYEQYF. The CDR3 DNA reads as TGTGCCAGCAGTCCTCGGACTAGCGGGTACGAGCAGTACTTC.

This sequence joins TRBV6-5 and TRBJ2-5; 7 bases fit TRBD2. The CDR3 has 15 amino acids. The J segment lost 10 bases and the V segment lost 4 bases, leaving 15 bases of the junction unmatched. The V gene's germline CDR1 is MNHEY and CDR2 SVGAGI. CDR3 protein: CASSSYGGSQRGQYF. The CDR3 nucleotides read TGTGCCAGCAGTTCTTACGGGGGTTCTCAGCGGGGCCAGTACTTC.

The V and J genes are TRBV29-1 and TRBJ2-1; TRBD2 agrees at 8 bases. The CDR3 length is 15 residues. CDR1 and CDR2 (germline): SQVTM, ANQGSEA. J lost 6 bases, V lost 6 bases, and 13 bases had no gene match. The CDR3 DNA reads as TGCAGCGTCGCAACCGGAAGCGGGAGCCTCAATGAGCAGTTCTTC. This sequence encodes CSVATGSGSLNEQFF.

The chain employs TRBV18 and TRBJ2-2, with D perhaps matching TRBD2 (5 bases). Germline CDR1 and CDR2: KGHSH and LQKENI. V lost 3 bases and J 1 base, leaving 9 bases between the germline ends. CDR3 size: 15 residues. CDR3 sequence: CASSPPGVNTGELFF. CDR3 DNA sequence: TGTGCCAGCTCACCGCCCGGGGTGAACACCGGGGAGCTGTTTTTT.

The CDR3 sequence is CASGLGQGTGANVLTF. CDR3 coding DNA: TGTGCTAGTGGTTTGGGACAGGGAACTGGGGCCAACGTCCTGACTTTC. The chain links TRBV12-5 to TRBJ2-6, with 7 bases aligning to TRBD1. This CDR3 comprises 16 residues. The V segment lost 1 base and the J segment 2 bases; nucleotides outside the gene matches: 2. The germline CDR1 and CDR2 sequences are LGHNT and FRNRAP.

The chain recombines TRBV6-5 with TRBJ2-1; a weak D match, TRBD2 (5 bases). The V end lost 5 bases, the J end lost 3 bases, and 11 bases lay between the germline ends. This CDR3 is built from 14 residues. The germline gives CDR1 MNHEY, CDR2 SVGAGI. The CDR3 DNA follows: TGTGCCAGCAGTCCCGGACTCTTCTACAATGAGCAGTTCTTC. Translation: CASSPGLFYNEQFF.

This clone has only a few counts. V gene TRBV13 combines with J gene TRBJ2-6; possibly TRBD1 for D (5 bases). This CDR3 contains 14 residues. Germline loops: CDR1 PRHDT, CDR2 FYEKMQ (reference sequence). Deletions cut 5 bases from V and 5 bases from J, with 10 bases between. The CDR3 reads CASSLRQWANVLTF. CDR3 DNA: TGTGCCAGCAGCCTAAGACAGTGGGCCAACGTCCTGACTTTC.

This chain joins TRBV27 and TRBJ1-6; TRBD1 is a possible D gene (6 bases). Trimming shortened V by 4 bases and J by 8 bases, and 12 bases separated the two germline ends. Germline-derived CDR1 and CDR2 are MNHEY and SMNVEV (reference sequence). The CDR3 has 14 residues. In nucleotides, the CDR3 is TGTGCCAGCAGTTCATCTAACAGGGATTCACCCCTCCACTTT. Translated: CASSSSNRDSPLHF.